A selection of T cell receptor beta chains follows, all from one sample in a study of blood T cell repertoires in COVID-19. Generated by immunoSEQ multiplex PCR, the TCRdb table keeps only in-frame clones and is missing some. The sample lists roughly 120,000 clones, roughly 80% seen once, with around a sixth in the top ten. The sample taken for sequencing was peripheral blood. These receptor sequences come from a woman aged 60-75 years with acute or convalescent COVID-19. Each CDR3 is given with its conserved first and last residue. D genes are given only for firm matches. Rows may omit the clone size; those that give it use once, few, many or a size class.

D gene: NA
clone size: medium-sized
J gene: TRBJ2-7
V gene: TRBV7-9
CDR3 protein: CASSPLSNEQYF
CDR3 DNA: TGTGCCAGCAGCCCCCTGTCTAACGAGCAGTACTTC

D gene: NA
clone size: NA
J gene: TRBJ1-1
V gene: TRBV15
CDR3 protein: CATSRVNGVEAFF
CDR3 DNA: TGTGCCACCAGCAGAGTCAACGGGGTAGAAGCTTTCTTT

D gene: NA
clone size: NA
J gene: TRBJ2-1
V gene: TRBV19
CDR3 protein: CASSPQVSNEQFF
CDR3 DNA: TGTGCCAGTAGTCCCCAAGTTAGTAATGAGCAGTTCTTC

D gene: NA
clone size: NA
J gene: TRBJ1-1
V gene: TRBV5-8
CDR3 protein: CASSLRVGTRMNTEAFF
CDR3 DNA: TGTGCCAGCAGCTTGCGTGTAGGGACAAGAATGAACACTGAAGCTTTCTTT

D gene: NA
clone size: NA
J gene: TRBJ2-1
V gene: TRBV27
CDR3 protein: CASSLTGEQFF
CDR3 DNA: TGTGCCAGCAGTTTAACTGGTGAGCAGTTCTTC

D gene: TRBD2
clone size: NA
J gene: TRBJ2-1
V gene: TRBV6-4
CDR3 protein: CASSDSGLAGSNEQFF
CDR3 DNA: TGTGCCAGCAGTGACTCGGGACTAGCGGGATCGAATGAGCAGTTCTTC

D gene: TRBD1
clone size: once
J gene: TRBJ2-7
V gene: TRBV9
CDR3 protein: CASSNRDRGREQYF
CDR3 DNA: TGTGCCAGCAGCAACCGGGACAGGGGTCGGGAGCAGTACTTC

D gene: NA
clone size: NA
J gene: TRBJ1-3
V gene: TRBV27
CDR3 protein: CASSRDFGGNTIYF
CDR3 DNA: TGTGCCAGCAGCAGGGACTTCGGTGGAAACACCATATATTTT

D gene: TRBD2
clone size: NA
J gene: TRBJ2-3
V gene: TRBV27
CDR3 protein: CASTPGRGLAGMHTQYF
CDR3 DNA: TGTGCCAGCACCCCTGGTCGGGGACTAGCGGGAATGCATACGCAGTATTTT

D gene: NA
clone size: NA
J gene: TRBJ2-3
V gene: TRBV14
CDR3 protein: CASSLTLTGGGADTQYF
CDR3 DNA: TGTGCCAGCAGCCTAACGCTGACGGGGGGCGGTGCAGATACGCAGTATTTT

D gene: TRBD1
clone size: once
J gene: TRBJ2-4
V gene: TRBV18
CDR3 protein: CASSPARQGAHIQYF
CDR3 DNA: TGTGCCAGCTCACCGGCTAGACAGGGGGCACACATTCAGTACTTC

D gene: TRBD2
clone size: NA
J gene: TRBJ2-1
V gene: TRBV18
CDR3 protein: CASSLYGGGLSYNEQFF
CDR3 DNA: TGTGCCAGCTCCCTATACGGGGGAGGGCTCTCCTACAATGAGCAGTTCTTC

D gene: NA
clone size: once
J gene: TRBJ1-2
V gene: TRBV4-1
CDR3 protein: CASSHSPGVVSNYGYTF
CDR3 DNA: TGCGCCAGCAGCCACTCACCCGGGGTAGTGAGTAACTATGGCTACACCTTC

D gene: NA
clone size: NA
J gene: TRBJ1-2
V gene: TRBV11-2
CDR3 protein: CASSPDIYGYTF
CDR3 DNA: TGTGCCAGCAGCCCCGACATCTATGGCTACACCTTC

D gene: TRBD1
clone size: NA
J gene: TRBJ1-4
V gene: TRBV5-1
CDR3 protein: CASSSWTGGNEKLFF
CDR3 DNA: TGCGCCAGCAGCTCATGGACAGGGGGCAATGAAAAACTGTTTTTT

D gene: NA
clone size: NA
J gene: TRBJ2-2
V gene: TRBV5-1
CDR3 protein: CASSSGGLDVTGELFF
CDR3 DNA: TGCGCCAGCAGCTCTGGAGGACTGGATGTCACCGGGGAGCTGTTTTTT

D gene: TRBD1
clone size: NA
J gene: TRBJ1-1
V gene: TRBV18
CDR3 protein: CASSRSGQGVSAFF
CDR3 DNA: TGTGCCAGCTCACGATCGGGACAGGGGGTTTCAGCTTTCTTT

D gene: TRBD1
clone size: NA
J gene: TRBJ1-2
V gene: TRBV19
CDR3 protein: CASSMGQGSLGYTF
CDR3 DNA: TGTGCCAGTAGTATGGGACAGGGGTCCCTTGGCTACACCTTC

D gene: NA
clone size: NA
J gene: TRBJ1-2
V gene: TRBV15
CDR3 protein: CATSQDIANYGYTF
CDR3 DNA: TGTGCCACCAGCCAGGACATTGCTAACTATGGCTACACCTTC

D gene: TRBD1
clone size: few
J gene: TRBJ1-1
V gene: TRBV19
CDR3 protein: CASRRRQGNTEAFF
CDR3 DNA: TGTGCCAGTAGAAGACGACAGGGAAACACTGAAGCTTTCTTT

D gene: NA
clone size: NA
J gene: TRBJ2-5
V gene: TRBV20-1
CDR3 protein: CSASPARRQTQYF
CDR3 DNA: TGCAGTGCTAGTCCGGCTAGAAGGCAGACCCAGTACTTC

D gene: TRBD2
clone size: NA
J gene: TRBJ2-5
V gene: TRBV9
CDR3 protein: CASSESGRGAQETQYF
CDR3 DNA: TGTGCCAGCAGCGAAAGCGGGAGAGGAGCACAAGAGACCCAGTACTTC

D gene: NA
clone size: NA
J gene: TRBJ2-6
V gene: TRBV16
CDR3 protein: CASSQSLSGANVLTF
CDR3 DNA: TGTGCCAGCAGCCAATCCCTCTCTGGGGCCAACGTCCTGACTTTC

D gene: NA
clone size: NA
J gene: TRBJ2-3
V gene: TRBV7-6
CDR3 protein: CASSSLRGGGTDTQYF
CDR3 DNA: TGTGCCAGCAGCTCTCTCAGAGGAGGTGGCACAGATACGCAGTATTTT